This paragraph reports one T cell receptor delta chain. Its antigen is unidentified. This likely came from a read error, as a far larger clone is one base away. Other DNA sequences in the sample encode the same CDR3. This sample is drawn from a study of gammadelta T cells in human blood. Study findings and constraints: Polyclonal expansion of innate γδ T cells after birth appeared microbially driven.

TCRdb re-processed the RT-PCR reads using CATT. Counted here are about 790 delta-chain clones, around half occurring once; the ten biggest clones make up 20% to 30%. CDR1 is GEAIGNYY, CDR2 EKD, per germline. The CDR3 contains 19 residues. The source is a human donor. V and J are TRDV2 and TRDJ3, with 13 bases that match TRDD3. The sequenced material came from Vgamma9Vdelta2 gamma-delta T cells from infant blood. In DNA, the CDR3 is TGTGCCTGTGACACCGGAACTGGGGGATACGCCTGGGACACACGACAGATGTTTTTC. Amino acids: CACDTGTGGYAWDTRQMFF.